The next 19 T cell receptor beta chains were all read from a single sample in a study of blood T cell repertoires in COVID-19. TCRdb's copy holds only in-frame clones and misses some; the assay was immunoSEQ multiplex PCR. Here the sample spans 150,000 to 250,000 clones, 80% to 85% being singletons. The material sequenced was PBMCs or T cells enriched from blood (not recorded which). Every receptor here comes from a man aged 35 to 55 who had recovered from COVID-19.

This clone was detected only once. CDR3 loop: CADLRPQHF. CDR3 nucleotide sequence: TGTGCAGACTTACGGCCCCAGCATTTT. The chain combines TRBV21-1 with TRBJ1-5. TRBV21-1 is designated a pseudogene. This CDR3 is built from 9 residues.

This clone was detected once. This chain links TRBV19 with TRBJ2-5; D perhaps matches TRBD1 (6 bases). The germline V and J ends were trimmed by 9 bases and 5 bases, with 16 bases remaining between them. Germline V gene lookup returns CDR1 LNHDA and CDR2 SQIVND (reference sequence). The length of the CDR3 is 13 residues. The CDR3 protein is CASSDRRGETQYF. The CDR3 DNA reads TGTGCCAGCAGCGACAGGCGTGGGGAGACCCAGTACTTC.

In its sample, this clone was seen once. The rearrangement links TRBV11-2 to TRBJ1-1; possible D gene TRBD1, 5 bases. CDR3 size: 16 residues. Trimming removed 2 bases at V and 6 bases at J, with 19 bases between. Germline-derived CDR1 and CDR2 are SGHAT and FQNNGV. Here the CDR3 reads CASSLSSRGRGAEAFF. CDR3 nucleotides: TGTGCCAGCAGCTTAAGCTCACGGGGGAGGGGAGCTGAAGCTTTCTTT.

In its sample, this clone was seen once. The chain combines TRBV5-1 with TRBJ2-7; 12 bases are a match to TRBD1. CDR3 size: 15 residues. V lost 4 bases to trimming and J lost 6 bases; unmatched junction nucleotides: 8. Germline V gene data show CDR1 as SGHRS and CDR2 as YFSETQ. CDR3 loop: CASSQNPGQGAEQYF. In nucleotides, the CDR3 is TGCGCCAGCAGCCAAAACCCGGGACAGGGGGCCGAGCAGTACTTC.

V gene TRBV19 combines with J gene TRBJ2-1; TRBD2 aligns across 7 bases. Trimming cost V 5 bases and J 0 bases; bases outside gene matches: 4. Germline V gene data show CDR1 as LNHDA and CDR2 as SQIVND (reference sequence). There are 15 residues in the CDR3. The CDR3 nucleotides are TGTGCCAGTAGTGGAGCGGGGCGCTCCTACAATGAGCAGTTCTTC. Its protein is CASSGAGRSYNEQFF.

This clone showed up just once. The chain recombines TRBV19 with TRBJ2-1, with 8 bases aligning to TRBD2. V was pared by 5 bases and J by 5 bases, with 5 bases of the junction left unmatched. This CDR3 spans 14 amino acids. Germline-derived CDR1 and CDR2 are LNHDA and SQIVND (reference sequence). As DNA, the CDR3 is TGTGCCAGTAGTCCGGGGGGGCGGGACAATGAGCAGTTCTTC. It is translated as CASSPGGRDNEQFF.

This chain joins TRBV30 and TRBJ1-6; TRBD1 might be the D (6 bases). Looked up from germline, CDR1 is GTSNPN and CDR2 is SVGIG (reference sequence). V lost 1 base to trimming and J lost 8 bases, with 15 bases between them. CDR3 size: 15 residues. This CDR3 reads CAWSGVGGGDSPLHF. DNA for the CDR3: TGTGCCTGGAGTGGCGTAGGGGGAGGGGATTCACCCCTCCACTTT.

This clone has only one observation. Other DNA sequences in the same sample also yield this CDR3. The chain joins TRBV2 to TRBJ1-1; the D gene is possibly TRBD1 (5 bases). The length of the CDR3 is 13 residues. The germline V and J ends were trimmed by 6 bases and 1 base, with 9 bases remaining between them. Per germline, CDR1 SNHLY and CDR2 FYNNEI. CDR3 in DNA: TGTGCCAGCAGCTATACAGGGAACACTGAAGCTTTCTTT. This encodes CASSYTGNTEAFF.

This sequence joins TRBV30 and TRBJ1-2; TRBD1 might be the D (5 bases). Trimming pared 3 bases from V and 4 bases from J, leaving 12 bases between. Germline V CDR1 and CDR2: GTSNPN, SVGIG (reference sequence). This CDR3 contains 13 residues. Here the CDR3 DNA reads TGTGCCTGGAGCCAGGGAGGCGGCTATGGCTACACCTTC. It yields the protein CAWSQGGGYGYTF.

The J gene is TRBJ1-1, the V gene TRBV15; D is ambiguous. The CDR3 consists of 14 residues. V was trimmed by 1 base and J by 0 bases, leaving 6 bases between them. Germline CDR1 and CDR2: LNHNV and YYDKDF (reference sequence). CDR3 DNA: TGTGCCACCAGCAGAGTAATTCTGAACACTGAAGCTTTCTTT. As protein: CATSRVILNTEAFF.

The rearrangement links TRBV5-1 to TRBJ2-1; TRBD2 agrees at 10 bases. Germline-derived CDR1 and CDR2 are SGHRS and YFSETQ. V lost 1 base and J lost 6; bases outside the gene matches: 7. This CDR3 is built from 16 residues. The CDR3 reads CASSLSLAGGRNEQFF. The CDR3 nucleotides are TGCGCCAGCAGCTTGTCTTTAGCGGGGGGCCGCAATGAGCAGTTCTTC.

The genes are TRBV10-1 and TRBJ1-2; the D is unclear. V was clipped by 0 bases and J by 4 bases, with 12 bases between them. The CDR3 is 15 residues long. Per germline, CDR1 WNHNN and CDR2 SYGVQD (reference sequence). In DNA form, the CDR3 reads TGCGCCAGCAGTGAGTCGTTATCAGTCCCCTATGGCTACACCTTC. Protein product: CASSESLSVPYGYTF.

The chain combines TRBV15 with TRBJ1-1, with a weak D call TRBD1 (5 bases). The CDR3 runs 15 residues. In germline, CDR1 is LNHNV, CDR2 YYDKDF (reference sequence). V lost 2 bases to trimming and J lost 4 bases, with 14 bases between them. CDR3 DNA sequence: TGTGCCACCAGCAGATTGATTGGGGGGTCCACTGAAGCTTTCTTT. Translation: CATSRLIGGSTEAFF.

The DNA for the CDR3 is TGTGCCAGCAGGGGCGGCGGACAGGGGTTGTTCTTC. This codes for CASRGGGQGLFF. This chain connects TRBV3-1 (or the pseudogene TRBV3-2) to TRBJ2-1, with 9 bases identical to TRBD1. The V and J ends lost 6 bases and 15 bases, in that order; junction bases with no gene match: 9. Germline V gives CDR1 LGHDT, CDR2 YNNKEL (reference sequence). The CDR3 runs 12 residues.

This rearrangement joins TRBV6-2 or TRBV6-3 to TRBJ2-5, with TRBD1 identical over 10 bases. The ends lost 0 bases at V and 3 bases at J; junction bases unmatched: 1. In germline, CDR1 is MNHEY, CDR2 SVGEGT. CDR3 length: 15 residues. CDR3 bases: TGTGCCAGCAGTTACTCGACAGGGGGCGAAGAGACCCAGTACTTC. It translates to CASSYSTGGEETQYF.

The chain joins TRBV6-5 to TRBJ1-1; D is ambiguous. The CDR3 has 13 residues. The V gene lost 2 bases and the J gene lost 1 base, with 5 bases spanning the gap. CDR1 is MNHEY and CDR2 is SVGAGI in the germline V gene. The CDR3 loop is CASSYRRNTEAFF. For the CDR3, the DNA is TGTGCCAGCAGTTACCGGAGGAACACTGAAGCTTTCTTT.

The chain recombines TRBV21-1 with TRBJ1-5. TRBV21-1 is designated a pseudogene. The CDR3 has 15 residues. CDR3 in DNA: TGTGCCAGCAAGCTATCTAGCCGGAGAGATCAGCCCCAGCATTTT. Its protein product is CASKLSSRRDQPQHF.

The V and J genes are TRBV4-2 and TRBJ1-2; no reliable D call. Germline V CDR1 and CDR2: LGHNA, YNFKEQ. This CDR3 is built from 15 residues. V gave up 0 bases and J gave up 4 bases, with 12 bases separating them. Here the CDR3 reads CASSQDPLEPYGYTF. CDR3 bases: TGTGCCAGCAGCCAAGATCCGTTAGAGCCCTATGGCTACACCTTC.

The CDR3 DNA follows: TGCGCCAGCAGTCTACATCGGGGTTATGGGGTTGCTGGCTACACCTTC. Translated: CASSLHRGYGVAGYTF. The rearrangement uses TRBV23-1 and TRBJ1-2; unclear D gene. TRBV23-1 is classed as an ORF, of uncertain function. Trimming cost V 4 bases and J 7 bases, with 22 bases left between them. The CDR3 spans 16 residues.